This is a list of T cell receptor beta chains from one sample in a study of tumor and adjacent non-tumor tissue in lung cancer. TCRdb itself ran the multiplex PCR reads through MiXCR, one entry per CDR3 protein. The data hold 90,000 to 100,000 distinct CDR3 sequences, with roughly 80% observed a single time. Sequenced input: distant non-tumor lung tissue. The receptors here all came from a man aged 60 to 75 with small cell lung cancer. CDR3s include the opening cysteine and the closing phenylalanine or tryptophan. D genes are given only for firm matches. Clone size is stated in some rows and not others, as once, few, many or a class when expanded.

j_gene	d_gene	v_gene	abundance	CDR3aa	CDR3nt
TRBJ2-1	.	TRBV10-3	medium-sized	CAISEGGLNEQFF	TGTGCCATCAGTGAGGGAGGGCTGAATGAGCAGTTCTTC
TRBJ2-1	.	TRBV2	.	CASSGRGTFDEQFF	TGTGCCAGCAGTGGGAGAGGCACGTTCGATGAGCAGTTCTTC
TRBJ2-1	.	TRBV29-1	once	CGVGGNGQFF	TGCGGCGTTGGGGGTAATGGGCAATTCTTC
TRBJ2-1	TRBD1	TRBV12-3/TRBV12-4	once	CVNSPGQGPHNEQFF	TGTGTCAACAGTCCGGGACAGGGGCCTCACAATGAGCAGTTCTTC
TRBJ2-3	.	TRBV29-1	many	CSVGLGGPADTQYF	TGCAGCGTTGGGTTGGGTGGGCCGGCAGATACGCAGTATTTT
TRBJ1-1	.	TRBV6-2/TRBV6-3	.	CASSYDRELLVDVSTEAVF	TGTGCCAGCAGTTACGATAGGGAGCTTTTAGTGGACGTGAGCACTGAAGCCGTCTTT
TRBJ1-2	.	TRBV28	.	CASNLAGFDYDYTF	TGTGCCAGCAACTTGGCGGGTTTCGACTATGATTACACCTTC
TRBJ1-5	.	TRBV12-3/TRBV12-4	many	CASSSQQGSGQPQHF	TGTGCCAGCAGTTCGCAGCAGGGTAGTGGTCAGCCCCAGCATTTT
TRBJ1-6	.	TRBV20-1	few	CSTRDPVSSDSPLHF	TGCAGTACTAGAGACCCCGTTTCAAGCGATTCACCCCTCCACTTC
TRBJ2-3	TRBD1	TRBV9	.	CASSAQGTGGNFRTDTQYF	TGTGCCAGCAGCGCGCAAGGGACAGGCGGGAACTTCAGGACAGATACGCAGTATTTT
TRBJ2-3	TRBD2	TRBV20-1	few	CSVEIAGVSTDTQYF	TGCAGTGTTGAAATAGCGGGAGTGAGCACAGATACGCAGTATTTT
TRBJ2-1	TRBD2	TRBV6-5	.	CASSYSTWGLADIDQFF	TGTGCCAGCAGTTACTCGACCTGGGGACTAGCGGACATTGACCAGTTCTTC
TRBJ2-3	TRBD1	TRBV29-1	.	CSVAYRGQGTDMRYF	TGCAGCGTTGCCTACAGGGGGCAAGGCACAGATATGCGGTATTTT
TRBJ1-5	TRBD1	TRBV6-1	many	CASRQGSNQPQHF	TGTGCCAGTCGACAGGGTAGCAATCAGCCCCAGCATTTT
TRBJ2-3	TRBD2	TRBV20-1	few	CNARDRDSRTSGRVEDTQYF	TGCAATGCTAGAGATCGGGACAGCCGGACTAGCGGGAGGGTTGAAGATACGCAGTATTTT
TRBJ2-3	.	TRBV4-1	.	CVSSQALFQSTDTQYF	TGCGTCAGCAGCCAAGCGCTCTTCCAGAGCACAGATACGCAGTATTTT
TRBJ2-1	.	TRBV5-1	many	CASSSTSNSYNEQFF	TGCGCCAGCAGTTCTACTAGTAATTCCTACAATGAGCAGTTCTTC
TRBJ2-2	TRBD1	TRBV12-3/TRBV12-4	.	CASGFPGTDTGELLF	TGTGCCAGCGGTTTCCCTGGGACAGACACCGGGGAGCTGTTGTTT
TRBJ2-1	.	TRBV11-2	.	CASSLTGSYYKEQFF	TGTGCCAGCAGCTTAACGGGATCATACTACAAAGAGCAGTTCTTC
TRBJ2-3	TRBD2	TRBV5-5	.	CAIWEGTSGTETQYF	TGTGCCATCTGGGAAGGGACTAGCGGAACAGAAACGCAGTATTTT
TRBJ2-6	.	TRBV29-1	medium-sized	CSVGENSGANVLTF	TGCAGCGTCGGCGAAAACTCTGGGGCCAACGTCCTGACTTTC
TRBJ2-1	.	TRBV6-2/TRBV6-3	few	CASSIGPNNEQFF	TGTGCCAGCAGTATCGGCCCTAACAATGAGCAATTCTTC
TRBJ2-5	.	TRBV6-2/TRBV6-3	.	CASSYVGDPGTQYF	TGTGCAAGCAGTTACGTCGGAGACCCAGGGACCCAGTATTTC
TRBJ1-2	.	TRBV5-6	.	CASSTGTWVSYTF	TGTGCCAGCAGCACGGGGACATGGGTCAGCTACACCTTC
TRBJ2-2	.	TRBV4-2	once	CASDQDLRANTGVLFF	TGTGCTAGCGACCAAGATCTGAGGGCCAACACCGGGGTGCTGTTTTTT
TRBJ2-7	.	TRBV6-5	once	CTSRPPRAGSYEQYF	TGTACCAGCAGACCCCCAAGGGCGGGATCCTACGAGCAGTACTTC
TRBJ2-7	TRBD2	TRBV6-2/TRBV6-3	.	CAGKIAGAFMEQYF	TGTGCTGGCAAGATAGCGGGAGCCTTTATGGAGCAGTACTTC
TRBJ2-1	.	TRBV11-3	.	CASSTKNKYEQSF	TGTGCCAGCAGCACAAAGAATAAGTATGAGCAGTCCTTC
TRBJ2-3	TRBD2	TRBV4-1	.	CASSPAASGSTYMQYF	TGCGCCAGCAGCCCTGCCGCTAGCGGAAGCACATATATGCAGTATTTT
TRBJ2-1	.	TRBV29-1	.	CSVELACNPYNEQSF	TGCAGCGTTGAATTAGCGTGCAATCCCTACAATGAGCAGTCTTTC
TRBJ2-7	.	TRBV12-3/TRBV12-4	.	CAVSLRGAGTYEQYF	TGTGCCGTCAGTTTAAGGGGAGCCGGCACCTACGAGCAGTACTTC
TRBJ2-2	.	TRBV4-2	.	CSISQVLRANTGELFF	TGTAGCATCAGCCAAGTTCTGAGGGCCAACACCGGGGAGCTGTTTTTT
TRBJ2-1	.	TRBV12-3/TRBV12-4	.	CASSFRALVDEQFF	TGTGCTAGCAGTTTCCGCGCCCTCGTCGATGAGCAGTTCTTC
TRBJ2-3	.	TRBV5-6	.	CASSLEGAGRDTQYF	TGTGCCAGCAGCTTGGAAGGAGCGGGCAGAGATACGCAATATTTT
TRBJ2-1	.	TRBV13	once	CASSLGGNSDIEQFF	TGTGCCAGCAGCCTGGGAGGTAACTCCGACATTGAGCAATTCTTC
TRBJ2-1	.	TRBV5-5	.	CASNGLGRSSYNEQFF	TGTGCCAGCAACGGTCTCGGGAGAAGCTCCTACAATGAGCAATTCTTC
TRBJ1-2	.	TRBV12-3/TRBV12-4	.	CASSSFGNYGHTF	TGTGCCAGCAGCTCATTCGGTAACTATGGCCATACCTTC
TRBJ1-2	TRBD1	TRBV6-5	few	CASRTGTLASYGYTF	TGTGCCAGCCGGACAGGGACCCTAGCTAGCTATGGCTACACCTTC
TRBJ2-7	.	TRBV4-1	.	CTSSQFPGSGYEQYF	TGCACTAGCAGCCAATTTCCAGGGAGTGGGTACGAGCAGTACTTC
TRBJ2-7	.	TRBV6-1	.	CASRHDDRNGKQYF	TGTGCCAGCAGGCACGATGACCGCAACGGCAAGCAGTACTTC
TRBJ2-5	.	TRBV6-1	.	CASSDVDTGFQETQYF	TGTGCCAGCAGTGATGTAGACACCGGGTTTCAAGAGACCCAGTACTTC
TRBJ2-3	.	TRBV30	.	CAWSGGATDTQYF	TGTGCCTGGAGTGGAGGTGCAACAGATACGCAGTATTTT
TRBJ2-1	TRBD2	TRBV12-3/TRBV12-4	medium-sized	CASSRTSGSHNEQFF	TGTGCCAGCAGCCGCACTAGCGGGAGTCACAATGAGCAGTTCTTC
TRBJ2-3	.	TRBV12-3/TRBV12-4	.	CASSLDWGATTDTQYF	TGTGCTAGCAGTTTAGATTGGGGCGCGACGACAGATACGCAGTATTTT
TRBJ2-7	.	TRBV4-2	.	CASRQDPEVYKQYF	TGTGCCAGCAGGCAAGACCCGGAGGTCTACAAGCAGTACTTC
TRBJ2-3	TRBD2	TRBV6-5	once	CTSSLILAGGQDTQYF	TGTACCAGCAGCCTGATATTAGCGGGAGGGCAAGATACGCAATATTTT
TRBJ1-5	.	TRBV6-1	.	CAITATNNQPQHF	TGTGCCATCACCGCTACGAACAATCAGCCTCAGCATTTT
TRBJ2-1	TRBD2	TRBV11-2	.	CTSSLIGRGSYNKQFF	TGTACCAGCAGTTTAATCGGGAGGGGCTCCTACAATAAGCAGTTCTTC
TRBJ1-2	.	TRBV6-2/TRBV6-3	many	CASQTNYGYTF	TGTGCCAGCCAAACCAACTATGGCTACACCTTC
TRBJ2-3	TRBD2	TRBV5-1	.	CASSFHQGLAGEGTDTQYF	TGCGCCAGCAGCTTCCACCAGGGTCTAGCGGGAGAGGGGACAGATACGCAGTATTTT
TRBJ1-2	.	TRBV29-1	.	CSARDSNHGYTF	TGCAGCGCCAGGGACTCCAACCATGGTTACACCTTC
TRBJ2-1	.	TRBV11-2	.	CASSFVTALSSYNEQFF	TGCGCCAGCAGCTTTGTGACAGCCCTGAGCTCCTACAATGAGCAGTTCTTC
TRBJ2-3	TRBD2	TRBV29-1	.	CSVVVLREMQYF	TGCAGCGTTGTCGTCCTGCGGGAGATGCAGTATTTT
TRBJ2-3	TRBD2	TRBV7-9	.	CASSLAQTSGMTDTQYF	TGTGCCAGCAGCTTAGCGCAAACTAGCGGGATGACAGATACGCAGTATTTT
TRBJ1-2	.	TRBV20-1	.	CSTSPSSGGPQGYTF	TGCAGTACATCCCCCTCCTCTGGGGGGCCTCAGGGCTACACCTTC
TRBJ2-3	TRBD1	TRBV11-3	.	CASSPTGGSDTQYF	TGTGCCAGCAGCCCCACAGGGGGATCAGATACGCAGTATTTT
TRBJ2-1	.	TRBV12-3/TRBV12-4	many	CASSSGPGKAFF	TGTGCCAGCAGTTCAGGGCCTGGAAAAGCGTTCTTC
TRBJ2-1	.	TRBV6-5	.	CASSYAEGGGAREQFF	TGTGCCAGCAGTTATGCGGAAGGGGGGGGTGCCAGGGAGCAGTTCTTC
TRBJ2-1	TRBD2	TRBV11-2	.	CASSSLTSVLQFF	TGTGCCAGTAGCTCACTTACTAGCGTGCTGCAGTTCTTC